Listed here are 18 T cell receptor beta chains from one sample, sequenced in a study of chemoradiotherapy in HPV16-positive cancers. Assay used: immunoSEQ multiplex PCR; TCRdb lists only in-frame clones, some missing. The repertoire holds roughly 6,700 clones, with approximately 92% as singletons. The source material was tumor tissue, sampled from a patient who underwent chemoradiotherapy. These receptors were collected from a human donor with HPV-associated anogenital cancer.

This chain joins TRBV6-1 and TRBJ1-2; tentative D call: TRBD1 (5 bases). This CDR3 contains 15 residues. Trimming shortened V by 1 base and J by 3 bases, and 12 bases separated the two germline ends. In germline, CDR1 is MNHNS, CDR2 SASEGT. CDR3 bases: TGTGCCAGCAGTGAAGGAGTCAGAGGGGACTATGGCTACACCTTC. Protein sequence: CASSEGVRGDYGYTF.

The gene calls are TRBV14 and TRBJ2-7; 9 bases align to TRBD2. This CDR3 comprises 14 residues. Germline V gene sequence: CDR1 SGHDN, CDR2 FVKESK. Trimming cost V 5 bases and J 3 bases; bases outside gene matches: 5. CDR3 sequence reads: CASSLRLAVYEQYF. CDR3 coding DNA: TGTGCCAGCAGCTTAAGACTAGCGGTCTACGAGCAGTACTTC.

V gene TRBV7-9 combines with J gene TRBJ2-7; D ambiguous. CDR1 is SEHNR, CDR2 FQNEAQ, per germline (reference sequence). Trimming stripped 4 bases from V and 4 bases from J, with 5 bases between. This CDR3 has 11 amino acids. The CDR3 DNA sequence: TGTGCCAGCAGCTCAGCTTACGAGCAGTACTTC. Its translation is CASSSAYEQYF.

V is TRBV10-1 and J is TRBJ1-5; tentative D call: TRBD1 (5 bases). Trimming took off 0 bases at V and 0 bases at J, with 15 bases between the two ends. The germline gives CDR1 WNHNN, CDR2 SYGVQD (reference sequence). This CDR3 has 18 residues. The CDR3 region has the DNA TGCGCCAGCAGTGAGTCGTCCGGGGGTCTAAATAGCAATCAGCCCCAGCATTTT. This encodes CASSESSGGLNSNQPQHF.

Remarks on this clone: At one end the junction does not follow the germline gene, possibly because of a read error. This sequence joins TRBV5-1 and TRBJ1-5; D is perhaps TRBD1 (5 bases). Germline values: CDR1 SGHRS, CDR2 YFSETQ. The CDR3 loop spans 16 amino acids. The CDR3 loop reads CASGLGTVGSAGAQHF. For the CDR3, the DNA is TGCGCCAGCGGCTTGGGGACGGTCGGTTCGGCGGGGGCCCAGCATTTT. The full variable domain, completed using reference TRBV5-1 and TRBJ1-5, is KAGVTQTPRYLIKTRGQQVTLSCSPISGHRSVSWYQQTPGQGLQFLFEYFSETQRNKGNFPGRFSGRQFSNSRSEMNVSTLELGDSALYLCASGLGTVGSAGAQHFGDGTRLSIL.

In this sample, this clone turned up once. CDR3: CASSHGLAGDNHYEQYF. The CDR3 DNA follows: TGTGCCAGCAGTCACGGACTAGCGGGAGATAACCACTACGAGCAGTACTTC. The chain couples TRBV9 to TRBJ2-5, with 13 bases aligning to TRBD2. Matching the DNA end better, TRBJ2-7 makes the J call doubtful. CDR1 SGDLS and CDR2 YYNGEE come from the germline V gene. CDR3 size: 17 residues.

The V and J genes are TRBV5-1 and TRBJ2-1; D is perhaps TRBD1 or TRBD2 (7 bases each). The CDR3 runs to 17 residues. Germline assignment: CDR1 SGHRS and CDR2 YFSETQ. V was cut by 0 bases and J by 0 bases, with 13 bases left in between. The CDR3 is CASSLGGGGSSYNEQFF. CDR3 nucleotides: TGCGCCAGCAGCTTGGGAGGGGGCGGGAGCTCCTACAATGAGCAGTTCTTC.

This sequence joins TRBV9 and TRBJ2-1; 10 nucleotides line up with TRBD2. Germline values: CDR1 SGDLS, CDR2 YYNGEE. This CDR3 has 18 amino acids. Trimming removed 0 bases from V and 5 bases from J; junction bases left unmatched: 11. The CDR3 here is CASSVGSGRAVRHNEQFF. DNA of the CDR3: TGTGCCAGCAGCGTAGGGAGCGGGAGGGCCGTGAGGCACAATGAGCAGTTCTTC.

V and J are TRBV29-1 and TRBJ2-2; D might be TRBD1 or TRBD2, each matching 6 bases. This CDR3 contains 13 residues. The ends were cut back, 6 bases at V and 8 bases at J, with 16 bases in the middle. The germline V gene has CDR1 SQVTM and CDR2 ANQGSEA. CDR3 nucleotide sequence: TGCAGCGTGATCGGAGGGGGGCGGGGGGAGCTGTTTTTT. Translation: CSVIGGGRGELFF.

This CDR3 is CASSYEGGLYGYTF. Written as DNA, the CDR3 is TGTGCCAGCAGTTATGAGGGTGGACTTTATGGCTACACCTTC. The V and J genes are TRBV27 and TRBJ1-2; D remains unclear. There are 14 residues in the CDR3. Germline CDR1 and CDR2: MNHEY and SMNVEV (reference sequence). Trimming stripped 4 bases from V and 5 bases from J, with 14 bases between.

The chain couples TRBV11-2 to TRBJ2-7; TRBD1 matches 7 bases. Germline V gives CDR1 SGHAT, CDR2 FQNNGV. The CDR3 totals 14 residues. V trimming: 5 bases; J trimming: 4 bases; junction bases outside the gene matches: 8. The CDR3 is CASSLGTAEYEQYF. As DNA, the CDR3 is TGTGCCAGCAGCCTAGGGACAGCTGAATACGAGCAGTACTTC.

The chain couples TRBV19 to TRBJ2-5, with D possibly TRBD2 on 6 matching bases. Germline-derived CDR1 and CDR2 are LNHDA and SQIVND (reference sequence). The CDR3 covers 15 residues. The V and J ends lost 4 bases and 5 bases respectively, with 17 bases between them. The CDR3 nucleotides are TGTGCCAGTAGTAATTTGGCGGGGCGGTTGGAGACCCAGTACTTC. It yields the protein CASSNLAGRLETQYF.

The gene calls are TRBV19 and TRBJ1-2; 7 bases match TRBD1. The CDR3 extends over 15 amino acids. V lost 1 base to trimming and J lost 4 bases; unmatched junction nucleotides: 6. CDR1 is LNHDA, CDR2 SQIVND, per germline (reference sequence). CDR3 amino acids: CASSIGRGQLYGYTF. The CDR3 DNA sequence: TGTGCCAGTAGTATAGGTCGGGGACAGCTCTATGGCTACACCTTC.

The chain uses TRBV18 and TRBJ2-1; 12 nucleotides match TRBD2. Germline CDR1 KGHSH, CDR2 LQKENI. Trimming at V came to 6 bases and at J to 8 bases, leaving 8 bases not matched to a gene. CDR3 size: 15 residues. The CDR3 nucleotides read TGTGCCAGCTCCCCAGGACTAGCGGGAAAGGATGAGCAGTTCTTC. Its protein product is CASSPGLAGKDEQFF.

The rearrangement uses TRBV2 and TRBJ2-3, with 7 bases identical to TRBD2. From germline, CDR1 is SNHLY and CDR2 FYNNEI. Trimming took 4 bases from V and 5 from J; bases not matched to a gene: 6. There are 14 residues in the CDR3. This CDR3 is CASSGGASGDTQYF. The DNA of the CDR3 is TGTGCCAGCAGTGGAGGCGCTAGCGGAGATACGCAGTATTTT.

This clone has only one observation. The rearrangement joins TRBV19 to TRBJ2-7; maybe TRBD1 (5 bases). The CDR3 consists of 14 residues. Between the trimmed V and J ends, which lost 1 base and 2 bases, there was a span of 9 bases. The germline V gene encodes CDR1 LNHDA and CDR2 SQIVND (reference sequence). CDR3 loop: CASSIGLGAYEQYF. The CDR3, as DNA: TGTGCCAGTAGTATAGGCCTAGGGGCCTACGAGCAGTACTTC.

The chain recombines TRBV27 with TRBJ2-2; 9 positions agree with TRBD2. V lost 6 bases, J lost 2 bases, and 4 bases stayed unmatched. The CDR3 has 15 amino acids. Looked up from germline, CDR1 is MNHEY and CDR2 is SMNVEV (reference sequence). CDR3 loop: CASRTGTSNTGELFF. The CDR3 coding sequence is TGTGCCAGCAGAACCGGGACTAGCAACACCGGGGAGCTGTTTTTT.

This clone was observed a single time. The chain combines TRBV5-1 with TRBJ2-1; TRBD2 matches at 10 bases. CDR3 length: 18 residues. Germline CDR1 SGHRS, CDR2 YFSETQ. Losses at the gene ends were 1 base for V and 3 bases for J; bases not matched to a gene: 10. The CDR3 coding sequence is TGCGCCAGCAGCTTGTCACTAGCGGGGAAATTTTTCTACAATGAGCAGTTCTTC. This codes for CASSLSLAGKFFYNEQFF.